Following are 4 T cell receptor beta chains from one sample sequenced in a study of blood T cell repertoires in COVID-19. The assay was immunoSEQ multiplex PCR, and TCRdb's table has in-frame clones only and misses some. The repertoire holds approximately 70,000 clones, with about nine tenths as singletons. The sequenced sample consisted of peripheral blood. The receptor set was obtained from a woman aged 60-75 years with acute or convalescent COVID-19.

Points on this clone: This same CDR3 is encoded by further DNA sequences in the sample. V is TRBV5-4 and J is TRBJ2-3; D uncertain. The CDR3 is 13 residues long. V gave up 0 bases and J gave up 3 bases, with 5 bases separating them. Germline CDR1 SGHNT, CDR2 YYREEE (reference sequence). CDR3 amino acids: CASSLVSTDTQYF. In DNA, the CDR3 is TGTGCCAGCAGCTTGGTTAGTACAGATACGCAGTATTTT.

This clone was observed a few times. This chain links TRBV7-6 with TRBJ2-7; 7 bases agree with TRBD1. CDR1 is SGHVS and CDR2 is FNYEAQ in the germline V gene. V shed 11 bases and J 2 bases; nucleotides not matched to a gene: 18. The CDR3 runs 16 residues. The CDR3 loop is CASSAGGNPTAYEQYF. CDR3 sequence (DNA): TGTGCCTCCTCGGCAGGGGGAAACCCAACGGCCTACGAGCAGTACTTC.

The CDR3, as DNA: TGTGCCACCATAGGTGACACTGACTACGAGCAGTACTTC. The encoded protein is CATIGDTDYEQYF. The V call is TRBV24-1, the J call TRBJ2-7; D ambiguous. The CDR3 loop spans 13 amino acids. Trimming shortened V by 8 bases and J by 3 bases, and 13 bases separated the two germline ends. CDR1 and CDR2 (germline): KGHDR, SFDVKD.

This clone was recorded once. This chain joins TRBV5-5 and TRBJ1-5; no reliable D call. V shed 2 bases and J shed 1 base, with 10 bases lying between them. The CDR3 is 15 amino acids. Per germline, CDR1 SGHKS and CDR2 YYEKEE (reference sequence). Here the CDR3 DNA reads TGTGCCAGCAGCTTATTTCCGGGGAGCAATCAGCCCCAGCATTTT. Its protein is CASSLFPGSNQPQHF.